This T cell receptor beta chain was sequenced for a study of CD8 T cells in Susac syndrome (dated by TCRdb to between 2019 and 2020). Describing the broader study: Among the Susac syndrome patients who were sequenced, clinically active disease was present in 5 or 6 and clinical remission was observed in roughly 8. At blood withdrawal, Susac syndrome patients were therapy-naive, treated with corticosteroids (with IVIg additionally given to some), or treated with IVIg alone. Repertoire sequencing was used to test whether CD8+ T cell activation and differentiation in Susac syndrome was antigen driven. What the study reported, not specific to this receptor: The CD4+ T cell repertoire of patients with Susac syndrome showed no detectable clonal expansion. The number of individuals in the TCR sequencing and HLA analysis was recognized as being relatively small.

Peripheral blood CD8+ and CD4+ T cells from healthy donors, Susac syndrome patients and multiple sclerosis patients were profiled by high-throughput TCR beta sequencing. The Susac syndrome patients fulfilled recently defined diagnostic criteria for definite or probable disease. Bulk CD8+ and CD4+ T cells were purified by magnetic negative isolation, while CD8+ TEMRA cells were enriched using FACS. Blood was collected in EDTA tubes and processed within 24 hours, with PBMCs isolated through density gradient centrifugation. PBMCs intended for TCR sequencing were cryopreserved in liquid nitrogen and were subsequently thawed in a 37 degrees C water bath. The sorted or isolated CD4+, CD8+ and CD8+ TEMRA cells had a purity of 90% or higher. RNA was extracted with the RNeasy kit and roughly 0.5 to 1 ug was reverse transcribed using random hexamers. TCR beta CDR3 regions were amplified with the immunoSEQ multiplex PCR assay covering 54 Vbeta and 13 Jbeta segments. To correct PCR amplification bias, a synthetic template baseline was used for both primer optimization and computational correction. Regarding the original processing steps: Reads were annotated to V, D and J genes per IMGT and analyzed with immunoSEQ Analyzer, keeping only productive sequences. Clonality was calculated as one minus the Shannon entropy normalized by log2 of the number of productive unique sequences. Public and private clones were assessed among the 100 most prevalent clones of each patient and control. A clone was defined as Susac-specific if it was absent from the healthy and MS cohorts, from around 960 published viral clones and from other ImmuneACCESS disease sequences. The raw public data were reprocessed by TCRdb itself: fastp quality trimming at Q25, MiXCR clonotype calling, in-frame beta chains only. Rows with a matching CDR3 protein are joined into one entry that keeps the most common DNA and genes. TCRdb, rather than the study authors, made the V and J calls. For this sample the table gives some 160,000 distinct CDR3 sequences, of which under 97% were detected only once. Over 0.075% of the sample comes from the top ten.

The germline ends are 14 bases apart after V is trimmed by 3 bases and J by 14 bases. Reading the germline V gene (reference sequence) gives CDR1 MNHEY and CDR2 SMNVEV. The CDR3 numbers 13 residues from cysteine through phenylalanine. This entry keeps only the CDR3 DNA: 39 bases, framed from base 1. For this clonotype: This receptor's antigen is unknown. Nothing much larger sits one base from this clone, and base qualities are not available.

Sequencing used CD4+ T cells from PBMCs. The source of this sequence is a human donor with Susac syndrome. The chain couples TRBV27 to TRBJ1-6; the D gene cannot be named for sure. Here the CDR3 is given as CASSFGVGWALHF. The sequence in DNA is TGTGCCAGCAGTTTCGGGGTGGGTTGGGCCCTCCACTTT.